This entry is about one T cell receptor beta chain. Its antigen is still unknown. The data derive from a study of identical twins. J was trimmed by 4 bases and V by 6 bases; bases with no gene match: 6. This CDR3 region has 15 residues. The germline V gene has CDR1 MNHEY and CDR2 SVGEGT. Whole-study findings and limits: Insertions were reduced in abundant cord blood beta clonotypes but not in memory repertoires. Analyses based on zero insertions could be partly confounded by invariant MAIT and iNKT cells.

Unique molecular identifiers were present on the cDNA, and a universal primer site came from template switching. TCRdb re-called the 5' RACE reads through MiXCR, storing one row per CDR3 protein. The sample contains 550,000 to 700,000 distinct CDR3 sequences, around a tenth of which appear only once. This same sample was also part of a study on yellow fever vaccine responses in identical twins.

The genes are TRBV6-2 or TRBV6-3 and TRBJ2-1, with TRBD2 identical over 10 bases. Sequencing was done on a sample of PBMCs. This TCR was sampled from a young woman in good health. The CDR3 coding sequence is TGTGCCAGCAGACTTCGGACTAGCGGATACAATGAGCAGTTCTTC. This codes for CASRLRTSGYNEQFF.